This T cell receptor beta chain was obtained from a study of blood T cells in healthy people across ages. Study-wide findings and caveats: Shifts in expanded clonotypes may have been confounded by donor CMV status, which was unknown.

Combining a sample-barcoded 5' primer with a J-beta primer mix, a second PCR ran for about 6 to 12 cycles. TCRdb analysed the 5' RACE reads with MiXCR anew, one entry per CDR3 protein. This sample has about 650,000 distinct CDR3 sequences, with approximately 31% found just once. The germline V gene encodes CDR1 MDHEN and CDR2 SYDVKM. CDR3 length: 16 residues. The trim removed 3 bases at V and 5 bases at J, leaving 4 bases unmatched. This clonotype has a count of ten or more. Its antigen is not known. Material: blood. This chain uses TRBV28 with TRBJ2-1; the match to TRBD2 covers 13 bases. This clonotype was sampled from an elderly woman in good health. Here the CDR3 reads CASSFRTSGGNNEQFF. DNA of the CDR3: TGTGCCAGCAGTTTCAGGACTAGCGGGGGAAACAATGAGCAGTTCTTC.